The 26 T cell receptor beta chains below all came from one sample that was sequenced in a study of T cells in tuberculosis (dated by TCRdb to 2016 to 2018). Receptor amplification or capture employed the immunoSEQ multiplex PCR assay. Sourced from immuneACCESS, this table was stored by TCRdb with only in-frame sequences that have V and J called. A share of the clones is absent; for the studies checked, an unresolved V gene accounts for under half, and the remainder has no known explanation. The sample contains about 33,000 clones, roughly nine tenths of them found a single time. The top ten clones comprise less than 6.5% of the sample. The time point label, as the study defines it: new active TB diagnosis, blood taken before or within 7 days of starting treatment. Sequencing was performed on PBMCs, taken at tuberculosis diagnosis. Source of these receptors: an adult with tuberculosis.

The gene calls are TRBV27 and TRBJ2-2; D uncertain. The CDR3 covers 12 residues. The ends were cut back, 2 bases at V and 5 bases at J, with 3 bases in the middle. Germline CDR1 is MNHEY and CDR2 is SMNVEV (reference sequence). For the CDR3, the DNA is TGTGCCAGCAGTTTACAGACCGGGGAGCTGTTTTTT. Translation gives CASSLQTGELFF.

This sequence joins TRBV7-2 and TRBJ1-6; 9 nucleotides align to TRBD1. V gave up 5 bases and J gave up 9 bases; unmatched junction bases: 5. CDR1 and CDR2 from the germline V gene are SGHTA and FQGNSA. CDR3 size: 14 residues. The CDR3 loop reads CASSRDRVASPLHF. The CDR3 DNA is TGTGCCAGCAGCCGGGACAGGGTTGCTTCACCCCTCCACTTT.

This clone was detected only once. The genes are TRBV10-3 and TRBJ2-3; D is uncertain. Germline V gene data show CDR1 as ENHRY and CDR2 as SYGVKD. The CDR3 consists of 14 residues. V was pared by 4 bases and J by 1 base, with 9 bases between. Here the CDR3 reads CAISVETGTDTQYF. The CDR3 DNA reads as TGTGCCATCAGTGTTGAAACGGGCACAGATACGCAGTATTTT.

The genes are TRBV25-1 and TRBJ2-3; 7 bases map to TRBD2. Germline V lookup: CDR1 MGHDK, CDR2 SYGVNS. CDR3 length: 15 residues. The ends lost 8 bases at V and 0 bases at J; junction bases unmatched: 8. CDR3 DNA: TGTGCCAGCGGGGGGGGACTCTCGAGCACAGATACGCAGTATTTT. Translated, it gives CASGGGLSSTDTQYF.

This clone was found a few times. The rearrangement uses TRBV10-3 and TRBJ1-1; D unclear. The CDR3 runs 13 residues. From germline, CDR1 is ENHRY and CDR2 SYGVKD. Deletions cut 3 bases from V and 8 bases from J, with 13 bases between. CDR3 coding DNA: TGTGCCATCAGTGACGTAATTCGGAGGGAAGCTTTCTTT. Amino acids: CAISDVIRREAFF.

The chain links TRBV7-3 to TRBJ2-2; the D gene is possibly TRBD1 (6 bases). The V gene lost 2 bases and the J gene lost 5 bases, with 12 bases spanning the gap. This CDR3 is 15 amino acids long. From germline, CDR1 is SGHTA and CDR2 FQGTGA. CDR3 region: CASSLSGGLTGELFF. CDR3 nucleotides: TGTGCCAGCAGCTTATCTGGGGGCCTTACCGGGGAGCTGTTTTTT.

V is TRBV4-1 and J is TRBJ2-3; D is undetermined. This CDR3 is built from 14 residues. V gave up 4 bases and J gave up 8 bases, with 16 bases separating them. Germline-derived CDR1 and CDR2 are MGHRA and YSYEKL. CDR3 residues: CASSRLTPLGTQYF. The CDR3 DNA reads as TGCGCCAGCAGCCGACTCACCCCCCTAGGTACGCAGTATTTT.

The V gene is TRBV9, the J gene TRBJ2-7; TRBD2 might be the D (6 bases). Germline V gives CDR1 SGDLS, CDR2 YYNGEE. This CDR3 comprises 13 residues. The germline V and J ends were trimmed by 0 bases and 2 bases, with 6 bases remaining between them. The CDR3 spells CASSVGTTYEQYF. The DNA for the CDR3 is TGTGCCAGCAGCGTAGGGACTACCTACGAGCAGTACTTC.

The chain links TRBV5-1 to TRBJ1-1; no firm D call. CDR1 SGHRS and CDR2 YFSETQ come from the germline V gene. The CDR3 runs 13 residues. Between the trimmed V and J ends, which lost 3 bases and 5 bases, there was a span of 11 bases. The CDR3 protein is CASSSPGSTEAFF. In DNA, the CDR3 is TGCGCCAGCAGCTCCCCCGGTAGTACTGAAGCTTTCTTT.

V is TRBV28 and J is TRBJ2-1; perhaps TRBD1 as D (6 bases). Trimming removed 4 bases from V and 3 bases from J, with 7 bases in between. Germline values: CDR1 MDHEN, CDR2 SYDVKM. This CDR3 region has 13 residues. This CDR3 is CASSWTVYNEQFF. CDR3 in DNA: TGTGCCAGCAGTTGGACAGTCTACAATGAGCAGTTCTTC.

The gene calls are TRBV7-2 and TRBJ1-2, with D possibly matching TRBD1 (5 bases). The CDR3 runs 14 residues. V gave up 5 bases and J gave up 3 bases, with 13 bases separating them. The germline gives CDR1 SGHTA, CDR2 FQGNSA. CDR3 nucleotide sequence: TGTGCCAGCAGCCCTACTGGAGGGGACTATGGCTACACCTTC. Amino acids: CASSPTGGDYGYTF. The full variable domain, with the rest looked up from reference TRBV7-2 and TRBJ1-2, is GAGVSQSPSNKVTEKGKDVELRCDPISGHTALYWYRQSLGQGLEFLIYFQGNSAPDKSGLPSDRFSAERTGGSVSTLTIQRTQQEDSAVYLCASSPTGGDYGYTFGSGTRLTVV.

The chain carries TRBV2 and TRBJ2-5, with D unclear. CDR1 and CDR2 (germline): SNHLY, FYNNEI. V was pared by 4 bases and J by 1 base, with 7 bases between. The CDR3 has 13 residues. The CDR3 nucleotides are TGTGCCAGCAGTGCCCCCTTCCAAGAGACCCAGTACTTC. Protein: CASSAPFQETQYF.

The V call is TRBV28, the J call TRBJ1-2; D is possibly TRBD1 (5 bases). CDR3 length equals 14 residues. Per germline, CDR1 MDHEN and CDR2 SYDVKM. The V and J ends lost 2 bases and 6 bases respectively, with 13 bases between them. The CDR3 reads CASSLVGAENGYTF. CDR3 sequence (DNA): TGTGCCAGCAGTTTAGTAGGGGCTGAAAATGGCTACACCTTC.

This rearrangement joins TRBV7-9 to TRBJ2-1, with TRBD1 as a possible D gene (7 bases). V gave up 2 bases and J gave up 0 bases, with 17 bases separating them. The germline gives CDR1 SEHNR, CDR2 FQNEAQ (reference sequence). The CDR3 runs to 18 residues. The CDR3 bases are TGTGCCAGCAGCTTATACAGGGGACTTACCAGCTCCTACAATGAGCAGTTCTTC. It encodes CASSLYRGLTSSYNEQFF.

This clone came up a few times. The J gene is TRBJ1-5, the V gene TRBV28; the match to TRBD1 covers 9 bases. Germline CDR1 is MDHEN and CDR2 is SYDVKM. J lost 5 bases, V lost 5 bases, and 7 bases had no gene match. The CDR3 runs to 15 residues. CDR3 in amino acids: CASSRTGAEDQPQHF. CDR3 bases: TGTGCCAGCAGTCGGACAGGGGCGGAAGATCAGCCCCAGCATTTT.

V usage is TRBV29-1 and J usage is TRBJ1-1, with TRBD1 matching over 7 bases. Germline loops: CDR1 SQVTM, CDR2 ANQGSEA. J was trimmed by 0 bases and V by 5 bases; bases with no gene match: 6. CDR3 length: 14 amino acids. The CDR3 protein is CSVRGDRVNTEAFF. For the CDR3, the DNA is TGCAGCGTTCGTGGGGACAGAGTGAACACTGAAGCTTTCTTT. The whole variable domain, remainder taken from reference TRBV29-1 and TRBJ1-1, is SAVISQKPSRDICQRGTSLTIQCQVDSQVTMMFWYRQQPGQSLTLIATANQGSEATYESGFVIDKFPISRPNLTFSTLTVSNMSPEDSSIYLCSVRGDRVNTEAFFGQGTRLTVV.

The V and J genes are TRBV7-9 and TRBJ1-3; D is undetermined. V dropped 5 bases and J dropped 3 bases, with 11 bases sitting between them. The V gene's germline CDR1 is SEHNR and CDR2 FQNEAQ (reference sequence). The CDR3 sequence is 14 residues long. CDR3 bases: TGTGCCAGCAGCCTAAGTTGGAGTGGAAACACCATATATTTT. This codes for CASSLSWSGNTIYF.

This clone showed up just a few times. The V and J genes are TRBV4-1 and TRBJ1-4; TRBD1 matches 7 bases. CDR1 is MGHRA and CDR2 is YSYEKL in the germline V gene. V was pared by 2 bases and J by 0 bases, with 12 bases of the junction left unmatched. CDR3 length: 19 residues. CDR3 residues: CASSQLIIRGTSTNEKLFF. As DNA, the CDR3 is TGCGCCAGCAGCCAACTTATCATCAGGGGGACCTCAACTAATGAAAAACTGTTTTTT.

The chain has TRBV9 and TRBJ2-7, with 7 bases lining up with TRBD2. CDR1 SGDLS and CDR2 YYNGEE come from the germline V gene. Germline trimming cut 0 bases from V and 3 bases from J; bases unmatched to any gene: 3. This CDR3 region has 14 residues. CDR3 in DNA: TGTGCCAGCAGCGTAGGGGAGGGAGTCTACGAGCAGTACTTC. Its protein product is CASSVGEGVYEQYF.

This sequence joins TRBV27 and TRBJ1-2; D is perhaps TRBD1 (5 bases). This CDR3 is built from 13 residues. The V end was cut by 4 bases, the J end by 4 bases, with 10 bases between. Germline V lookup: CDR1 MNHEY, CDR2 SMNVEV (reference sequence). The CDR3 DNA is TGTGCCAGCAGTTCCCTCCAGGGCTATGGCTACACCTTC. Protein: CASSSLQGYGYTF.

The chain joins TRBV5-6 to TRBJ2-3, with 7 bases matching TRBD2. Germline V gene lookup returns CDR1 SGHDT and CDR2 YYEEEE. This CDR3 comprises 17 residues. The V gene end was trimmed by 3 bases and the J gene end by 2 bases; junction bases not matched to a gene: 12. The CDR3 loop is CASSSSMTGGFTDTQYF. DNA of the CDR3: TGTGCCAGCAGCTCTTCTATGACGGGGGGATTCACAGATACGCAGTATTTT.

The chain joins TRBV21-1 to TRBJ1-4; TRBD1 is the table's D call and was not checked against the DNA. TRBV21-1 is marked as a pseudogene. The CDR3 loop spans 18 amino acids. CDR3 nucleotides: TGTGCCAGCAGCGAACTAGGGGACAGACGATTCTACGCCGAAAAACTGTTTTTT. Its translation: CASSELGDRRFYAEKLFF.

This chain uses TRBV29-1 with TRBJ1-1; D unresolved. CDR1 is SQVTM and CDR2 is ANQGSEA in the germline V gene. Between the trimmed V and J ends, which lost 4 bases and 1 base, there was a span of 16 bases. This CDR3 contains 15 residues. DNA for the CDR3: TGCAGCGTTGGGTCGGGAGGGCACTCGAACACTGAAGCTTTCTTT. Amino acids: CSVGSGGHSNTEAFF. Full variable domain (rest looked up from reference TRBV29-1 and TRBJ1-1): SAVISQKPSRDICQRGTSLTIQCQVDSQVTMMFWYRQQPGQSLTLIATANQGSEATYESGFVIDKFPISRPNLTFSTLTVSNMSPEDSSIYLCSVGSGGHSNTEAFFGQGTRLTVV.

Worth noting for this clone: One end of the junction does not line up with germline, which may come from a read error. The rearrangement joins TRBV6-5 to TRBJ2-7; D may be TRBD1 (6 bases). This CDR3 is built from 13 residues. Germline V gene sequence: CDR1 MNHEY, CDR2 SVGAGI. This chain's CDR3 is CASSYGSGSHRDF. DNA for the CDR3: TGTGCCAGCAGTTACGGGTCGGGGTCCCACAGGGACTTC.

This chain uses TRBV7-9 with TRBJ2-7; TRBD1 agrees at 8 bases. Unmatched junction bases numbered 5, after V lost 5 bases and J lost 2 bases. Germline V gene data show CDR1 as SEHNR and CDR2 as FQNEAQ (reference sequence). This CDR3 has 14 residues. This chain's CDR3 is CASSATGGPYEQYF. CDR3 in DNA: TGTGCCAGCAGCGCCACAGGGGGGCCCTACGAGCAGTACTTC.

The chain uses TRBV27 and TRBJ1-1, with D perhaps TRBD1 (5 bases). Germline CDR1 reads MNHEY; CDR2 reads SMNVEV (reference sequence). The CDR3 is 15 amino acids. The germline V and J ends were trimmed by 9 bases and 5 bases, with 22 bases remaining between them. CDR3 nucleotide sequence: TGTGCCAGTTCCTTCGGCGGGACCGCTAGAACTGAAGCTTTCTTT. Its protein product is CASSFGGTARTEAFF.